The sample holds a few counts of the clone carrying this T cell receptor beta chain. The antigen is undetermined. The method was immunoSEQ multiplex PCR; TCRdb's version includes in-frame clones alone and lacks a portion of them. The table records about 15,000 clones, over 80% of them present only once. The data stem from a study of CD4+ T cells in melanoma. CDR1 is MDHEN, CDR2 SYDVKM, per germline. The germline V and J ends were trimmed by 0 bases and 0 bases, with 6 bases remaining between them. This CDR3 has 14 residues. Overall study findings and caveats: Neoantigen-specific CD4+ T cells in melanoma reportedly had diverse differentiation states.

Sequenced sample: cells from a culture (not recorded whether cultured in vitro). The rearrangement joins TRBV28 to TRBJ2-7; possible D gene TRBD1, 6 bases. This clonotype was obtained from a human donor with melanoma. In nucleotides, the CDR3 is TGTGCCAGCAGTTTATGGGACAGCTCCTACGAGCAGTACTTC. Encoded protein: CASSLWDSSYEQYF.